The next 30 T cell receptor beta chains were all read from a single sample in a study of shared clonotypes between healthy human individuals. Clones were sequenced by immunoSEQ multiplex PCR, and TCRdb holds only the in-frame ones, with some missing. The sample has about 450,000 clones, roughly 80% seen once. Sequencing was done on a sample of PBMCs. Every receptor here comes from a woman between 35 and 50 years old in good health. Some clones in this sample may be carry-over from other donors' samples.

The chain couples TRBV6-1 to TRBJ2-3, with D maybe TRBD1 (6 bases). Germline values: CDR1 MNHNS, CDR2 SASEGT. Trimming shortened V by 5 bases and J by 2 bases, and 11 bases separated the two germline ends. This CDR3 has 14 amino acids. Written as DNA, the CDR3 is TGTGCCAGCAGTCGGGACACCTCCACAGATACGCAGTATTTT. Its protein is CASSRDTSTDTQYF.

V and J are TRBV7-3 and TRBJ2-3; TRBD2 aligns across 7 bases. Trimming at V came to 8 bases and at J to 0 bases, leaving 8 bases not matched to a gene. Germline V CDR1 and CDR2: SGHTA, FQGTGA. This CDR3 spans 15 amino acids. The CDR3 loop is CASRTSATSTDTQYF. DNA for the CDR3: TGTGCCAGCCGAACTAGCGCGACTAGCACAGATACGCAGTATTTT.

V is TRBV2 and J is TRBJ1-1; possible D gene TRBD1, 5 bases. This CDR3 is built from 16 residues. V was clipped by 3 bases and J by 0 bases, with 14 bases between them. CDR1 is SNHLY and CDR2 is FYNNEI in the germline V gene. CDR3 sequence: CASSELGTALNTEAFF. The CDR3, as DNA: TGTGCCAGCAGTGAGCTTGGGACGGCCCTGAACACTGAAGCTTTCTTT.

The V and J genes are TRBV5-1 and TRBJ1-5, with 8 bases fitting TRBD1. The CDR3 loop spans 19 amino acids. V shed 3 bases and J 0 bases; nucleotides not matched to a gene: 14. CDR1 is SGHRS, CDR2 YFSETQ, per germline. The chain's CDR3 is CASSSRQGAVGYSNQPQHF. CDR3 bases: TGCGCCAGCAGCTCAAGGCAGGGGGCAGTAGGATATAGCAATCAGCCCCAGCATTTT.

The genes are TRBV28 and TRBJ1-4, with 8 bases that match TRBD1. The V and J ends lost 6 bases and 8 bases, in that order; junction bases with no gene match: 11. The CDR3 is made up of 15 amino acids. From germline, CDR1 is MDHEN and CDR2 SYDVKM. In nucleotides, the CDR3 is TGTGCCAGCAGGCCCGGACAGGGTCCGGGCGAAAAACTGTTTTTT. As protein: CASRPGQGPGEKLFF.

V and J are TRBV7-8 and TRBJ2-4; 8 nucleotides agree with TRBD2. Germline trimming cut 5 bases from V and 0 bases from J; bases unmatched to any gene: 9. The CDR3 runs 17 residues. The V gene's germline CDR1 is SGHVS and CDR2 FQNEAQ. DNA of the CDR3: TGTGCCAGCAGCCTCCTTAGCGGGATCCCAGCCAAAAACATTCAGTACTTC. Amino acid sequence: CASSLLSGIPAKNIQYF.

V usage is TRBV19 and J usage is TRBJ1-1; the D is unclear. V was clipped by 6 bases and J by 3 bases, with 5 bases between them. This CDR3 contains 11 residues. Germline CDR1 is LNHDA and CDR2 is SQIVND (reference sequence). Here the CDR3 DNA reads TGTGCCAGTAGGACATACACTGAAGCTTTCTTT. Protein: CASRTYTEAFF.

This rearrangement joins TRBV6-6 to TRBJ2-7, with D perhaps matching TRBD2 (6 bases). CDR3 length equals 14 residues. Trimming took off 5 bases at V and 2 bases at J, with 13 bases between the two ends. Germline V CDR1 and CDR2: MNHNY, SVGAGI (reference sequence). The CDR3 loop reads CASSPGDRTYEQYF. CDR3 nucleotide sequence: TGTGCCAGCAGTCCGGGGGACCGAACCTACGAGCAGTACTTC.

This clone turned up a few times. The chain has TRBV7-2 and TRBJ2-5; the D gene is possibly TRBD2 (5 bases). CDR1 and CDR2 (germline): SGHTA, FQGNSA. This CDR3 has 14 residues. V was clipped by 0 bases and J by 5 bases, with 10 bases between them. CDR3 sequence: CASSLAGVTETQYF. In DNA form, the CDR3 reads TGTGCCAGCAGCTTAGCGGGAGTGACGGAGACCCAGTACTTC.

The V call is TRBV11-3, the J call TRBJ2-7, with D unresolved. V lost 1 base to trimming and J lost 1 base, with 11 bases between them. This CDR3 has 15 amino acids. Germline V CDR1 and CDR2: SGHNT, YENEEA. In nucleotides, the CDR3 is TGTGCCAGCAGCTTAGGGTCAGAGGTTTCCTACGAGCAGTACTTC. This translates into CASSLGSEVSYEQYF.

The chain employs TRBV2 and TRBJ1-2, with 8 bases fitting TRBD1. The CDR3 is made up of 13 amino acids. Trimming removed 5 bases from V and 7 bases from J; junction bases left unmatched: 6. Germline lookup yields CDR1 SNHLY and CDR2 FYNNEI. CDR3 sequence (DNA): TGTGCCAGCAGTCCACAGGGGGTAGGTGGCTACACCTTC. Protein: CASSPQGVGGYTF.

The chain carries TRBV5-6 and TRBJ1-6; D is uncertain. The CDR3 loop spans 14 amino acids. Germline CDR1 and CDR2: SGHDT and YYEEEE. V lost 2 bases and J lost 5, with 8 bases in between. The CDR3 sequence is CASSFSTNNSPLHF. CDR3 in DNA: TGTGCCAGCAGCTTTTCCACGAATAATTCACCCCTCCACTTT.

The chain couples TRBV4-1 to TRBJ2-7; D is unclear. This CDR3 has 15 residues. The V and J ends lost 3 bases and 5 bases respectively, with 17 bases between them. Per germline, CDR1 MGHRA and CDR2 YSYEKL. In DNA, the CDR3 is TGCGCCAGCAGCCAGGGAACAGAGCGACGCCACGAGCAGTACTTC. It translates to CASSQGTERRHEQYF.

The J gene is TRBJ2-7, the V gene TRBV28; the match to TRBD2 covers 11 bases. V lost 4 bases, J lost 3 bases, and 5 bases stayed unmatched. Germline CDR1 reads MDHEN; CDR2 reads SYDVKM. The CDR3 length is 15 residues. The CDR3 region is CASSYPGTSGYEQYF. In DNA, the CDR3 is TGTGCCAGCAGTTACCCCGGGACTAGCGGCTACGAGCAGTACTTC. The full variable domain, rest sourced from reference TRBV28 and TRBJ2-7, is DVKVTQSSRYLVKRTGEKVFLECVQDMDHENMFWYRQDPGLGLRLIYFSYDVKMKEKGDIPEGYSVSREKKERFSLILESASTNQTSMYLCASSYPGTSGYEQYFGPGTRLTVT.

The CDR3 bases are TGTGCCAGCAGCTCCCAGAGGGACTCGGCGGAAAAACTGTTTTTT. Translated: CASSSQRDSAEKLFF. The chain uses TRBV7-9 and TRBJ1-4; perhaps TRBD1 as D (5 bases). The CDR3 totals 15 residues. The germline V and J ends were trimmed by 4 bases and 8 bases, with 17 bases remaining between them. From germline, CDR1 is SEHNR and CDR2 FQNEAQ (reference sequence).

The V call is TRBV7-2, the J call TRBJ1-5, with D unresolved. Germline CDR1 is SGHTA and CDR2 is FQGNSA. CDR3 length: 16 amino acids. V gave up 1 base and J gave up 1 base, with 11 bases separating them. The CDR3 loop reads CASSLVSGASNQPQHF. CDR3 DNA: TGTGCCAGCAGCTTAGTGTCCGGAGCAAGCAATCAGCCCCAGCATTTT.

The chain links TRBV9 to TRBJ2-7; D is uncertain. Trimming stripped 4 bases from V and 0 bases from J, with 5 bases between. The V gene's germline CDR1 is SGDLS and CDR2 YYNGEE. The CDR3 is made up of 12 amino acids. This CDR3 is CASSLSSYEQYF. The CDR3 DNA follows: TGTGCCAGCAGCTTATCCTCCTACGAGCAGTACTTC. The full variable domain, rest sourced from reference TRBV9 and TRBJ2-7, is DSGVTQTPKHLITATGQRVTLRCSPRSGDLSVYWYQQSLDQGLQFLIQYYNGEERAKGNILERFSAQQFPDLHSELNLSSLELGDSALYFCASSLSSYEQYFGPGTRLTVT.

The chain carries TRBV6-5 and TRBJ2-7; D may be TRBD1 (6 bases). V shed 8 bases and J shed 5 bases, with 10 bases lying between them. The CDR3 consists of 11 residues. Germline values: CDR1 MNHEY, CDR2 SVGAGI. CDR3 DNA sequence: TGTGCCAGCGGGACAAGGAACGAGCAGTACTTC. It codes for CASGTRNEQYF.

The genes are TRBV29-1 and TRBJ1-1, with D perhaps matching TRBD1 (6 bases). Trimming pared 6 bases from V and 5 bases from J, leaving 16 bases between. Germline-derived CDR1 and CDR2 are SQVTM and ANQGSEA. The CDR3 is made up of 13 amino acids. The CDR3 DNA follows: TGCAGCGTAGAACCTAACAGGGAAACTGAAGCTTTCTTT. It yields the protein CSVEPNRETEAFF.

The chain couples TRBV5-5 to TRBJ2-5; D gene unclear. Trimming removed 4 bases from V and 1 base from J, with 5 bases in between. This CDR3 contains 12 residues. Germline V gene lookup returns CDR1 SGHKS and CDR2 YYEKEE (reference sequence). The CDR3, as DNA: TGTGCCAGCAGCAAAGTCCAAGAGACCCAGTACTTC. Residues: CASSKVQETQYF. The full variable domain, in which reference TRBV5-5 and TRBJ2-5 provide the parts outside the CDR3, is DAGVTQSPTHLIKTRGQQVTLRCSPISGHKSVSWYQQVLGQGPQFIFQYYEKEERGRGNFPDRFSARQFPNYSSELNVNALLLGDSALYLCASSKVQETQYFGPGTRLLVL.

This chain connects TRBV7-9 to TRBJ1-6; a weak D match, TRBD1 (5 bases). The CDR3 has 15 residues. Germline CDR1 and CDR2: SEHNR and FQNEAQ (reference sequence). With 2 bases removed from V and 7 bases from J, the gap between germline ends came to 12 bases. CDR3 sequence reads: CASSLFGTGNSPLHF. The CDR3 DNA reads as TGTGCCAGCAGCTTATTCGGGACGGGGAATTCACCCCTCCACTTT.

This chain uses TRBV5-1 with TRBJ2-5, with D possibly TRBD2 on 6 matching bases. The CDR3 is made up of 14 amino acids. Germline V gene sequence: CDR1 SGHRS, CDR2 YFSETQ. Trimming took 0 bases from V and 1 from J, leaving 7 bases between them. The CDR3 nucleotides read TGCGCCAGCAGCTTGGTTAGCGGCCAAGAGACCCAGTACTTC. It is translated as CASSLVSGQETQYF.

The genes are TRBV5-1 and TRBJ2-7; D unclear. Germline V gene lookup returns CDR1 SGHRS and CDR2 YFSETQ. The CDR3 spans 13 residues. Deletions cut 0 bases from V and 6 bases from J, with 10 bases between. CDR3 sequence reads: CASSLEGPGEQYF. The CDR3 DNA reads as TGCGCCAGCAGCTTGGAAGGTCCTGGCGAGCAGTACTTC.

J is TRBJ1-5 and V is TRBV29-1; 9 bases match TRBD1. After removal of 4 bases from V and 4 bases from J, the junction contained 5 bases not matched to a gene. CDR3 size: 14 residues. CDR1 SQVTM and CDR2 ANQGSEA come from the germline V gene. The CDR3 DNA follows: TGCAGCGTTGTGGGACAGGGTTTTAATCAGCCCCAGCATTTT. Encoded protein: CSVVGQGFNQPQHF.

The gene calls are TRBV20-1 and TRBJ2-3; D unresolved. Germline CDR1 reads DFQATT; CDR2 reads SNEGSKA (reference sequence). Trimming took 3 bases from V and 6 from J, leaving 7 bases between them. The length of the CDR3 is 11 residues. CDR3 in amino acids: CSASFPDTQYF. As DNA, the CDR3 is TGCAGTGCTAGTTTCCCGGATACGCAGTATTTT.

A note on this clone: Other nucleotide sequences in the sample specify the same CDR3. The genes are TRBV5-1 and TRBJ2-3; D not resolved. The CDR3 is made up of 15 amino acids. Trimming removed 0 bases at V and 0 bases at J, with 8 bases between. Looked up from germline, CDR1 is SGHRS and CDR2 is YFSETQ. In DNA, the CDR3 is TGCGCCAGCAGCTTGGAGTCGCCTAGCACAGATACGCAGTATTTT. This gives the protein CASSLESPSTDTQYF.

This clone was picked up many times. This sequence joins TRBV5-4 and TRBJ2-5; weak D call: TRBD1 (6 bases). Germline CDR1 and CDR2: SGHNT and YYREEE (reference sequence). V lost 5 bases, J lost 1 base, and 12 bases lay in between. This CDR3 is 14 amino acids long. CDR3 protein: CASSRTVFQETQYF. The CDR3 region has the DNA TGTGCCAGCAGTCGGACAGTCTTCCAAGAGACCCAGTACTTC.

V usage is TRBV30 and J usage is TRBJ2-7; D gene unclear. The V end was cut by 0 bases, the J end by 5 bases, with 11 bases between. Germline CDR1 is GTSNPN and CDR2 is SVGIG (reference sequence). The CDR3 length is 13 residues. The CDR3 DNA reads as TGTGCCTGGAGTGTAACCCCAGGCCACGAGCAGTACTTC. It encodes CAWSVTPGHEQYF. Full variable domain (rest looked up from reference TRBV30 and TRBJ2-7): SQTIHQWPATLVQPVGSPLSLECTVEGTSNPNLYWYRQAAGRGLQLLFYSVGIGQISSEVPQNLSASRPQDRQFILSSKKLLLSDSGFYLCAWSVTPGHEQYFGPGTRLTVT.

This clone was found once. The chain is built from TRBV7-2 and TRBJ2-7; D not resolved. The CDR3 totals 14 residues. Between the trimmed V and J ends, which lost 1 base and 0 bases, there was a span of 7 bases. Per the germline V gene, CDR1 is SGHTA and CDR2 is FQGNSA. CDR3 sequence: CASSLEQTSYEQYF. For the CDR3, the DNA is TGTGCCAGCAGCTTAGAACAAACCTCCTACGAGCAGTACTTC.

The J gene is TRBJ2-2, the V gene TRBV7-2; the D gene is possibly TRBD1 (6 bases). Germline CDR1 and CDR2: SGHTA and FQGNSA. This CDR3 has 15 amino acids. V gave up 4 bases and J gave up 1 base, with 10 bases separating them. CDR3 in DNA: TGTGCCAGCAGCTCTGACAGGCTGAACACCGGGGAGCTGTTTTTT. Protein sequence: CASSSDRLNTGELFF.